Listed below are T cell receptor beta chains from one sample, sequenced in a study of early T cells in non-severe SARS-CoV-2 infection. Via MiXCR, TCRdb re-called the 5' RACE reads, giving one row per CDR3 protein. The sample includes about 82,000 distinct CDR3 sequences, roughly 13% of them seen just once. The specimen was whole blood. The receptors were gathered from an adult who was a healthcare worker with PCR-confirmed SARS-CoV-2 infection or an uninfected control (not recorded which). The CDR3 runs from the conserved cysteine through the conserved F or W. The D gene is left open where the match is weak. Not all rows give a size; the values are once, few, many and, for expanded clones, a class.

CSASTGDPGNTIYF	TGCAGTGCTAGCACGGGGGATCCTGGAAACACCATATATTTT	-	TRBV20-1	TRBJ1-3	many
CASTSSRVNEKLFF	TGTGCCAGCACCTCTTCCAGGGTTAATGAAAAACTGTTTTTT	-	TRBV28	TRBJ1-4	few
CASSLGQGAYNGYTF	TGTGCCAGCAGCTTGGGACAGGGGGCCTATAATGGCTACACCTTC	TRBD1	TRBV7-2	TRBJ1-2	few
CASSQVSWDLQGEQYF	TGCGCCAGCAGCCAAGTCTCTTGGGACCTTCAAGGCGAGCAGTACTTC	-	TRBV4-1	TRBJ2-7	-
CASSDRVYSYEQYF	TGTGCCAGCAGTGATAGGGTTTACTCCTACGAGCAGTACTTC	-	TRBV2	TRBJ2-7	many
CASSPPGQADGYTF	TGTGCCAGCTCACCACCCGGACAGGCCGATGGCTACACCTTC	TRBD1	TRBV18	TRBJ1-2	many
CASSVRGQTYEQYF	TGTGCCAGCAGTGTCCGGGGGCAGACTTACGAGCAGTACTTC	-	TRBV6-1	TRBJ2-7	few
CSAGDRAGEQYF	TGCAGCGCGGGGGACAGGGCCGGCGAGCAGTACTTC	TRBD1	TRBV29-1	TRBJ2-7	few
CSVARGGGETQYF	TGCAGCGTCGCCCGGGGCGGGGGTGAGACCCAGTACTTC	TRBD2	TRBV29-1	TRBJ2-5	few
CASNSPGELFF	TGTGCCAGCAATAGCCCCGGGGAGCTGTTTTTT	-	TRBV9	TRBJ2-2	few
CASSTSGRGRVNTEAFF	TGTGCCAGCAGTACCTCGGGGAGGGGGCGTGTGAACACTGAAGCTTTCTTT	TRBD1	TRBV6-6	TRBJ1-1	-
CASSSNRDSSSW	TGTGCCAGCAGCTCTAACAGGGACAGTTCTTCTTGG	TRBD1	TRBV28	TRBJ2-7	-
CSVDAASGRTDTQYF	TGCAGCGTTGATGCGGCTAGCGGGAGGACAGATACGCAGTATTTT	TRBD2	TRBV29-1	TRBJ2-3	-
CASRREGPDNEQFF	TGTGCCAGCAGGCGGGAGGGTCCGGACAATGAGCAGTTCTTC	TRBD2	TRBV28	TRBJ2-1	-
CASSSRTGFSSPLHF	TGTGCCAGCAGCTCCCGAACAGGGTTCAGTTCACCCCTCCACTTT	-	TRBV5-4	TRBJ1-6	few
CASSLGGPYEQYF	TGTGCCAGCAGCTTAGGGGGGCCCTACGAGCAGTACTTC	-	TRBV7-6	TRBJ2-7	many
CSARDLAVLDTQYF	TGCAGTGCTAGAGATTTAGCGGTCCTTGATACGCAGTATTTT	-	TRBV20-1	TRBJ2-3	-
CASTHRVPTNTEAFF	TGCGCCAGCACCCACCGGGTCCCTACAAACACTGAAGCTTTCTTT	-	TRBV10-1	TRBJ1-1	-
CASSQELAGITGELFF	TGCGCCAGCAGCCAAGAGCTAGCGGGGATCACCGGGGAGCTGTTTTTT	TRBD2	TRBV4-1	TRBJ2-2	few
CASSVNRGTNTEAFF	TGTGCCAGCAGCGTAAACAGGGGAACGAACACTGAAGCTTTCTTT	TRBD1	TRBV6-1	TRBJ1-1	-
CSATEQGFYNEQFF	TGCAGTGCTACCGAACAGGGGTTTTACAATGAGCAGTTCTTC	TRBD1	TRBV20-1	TRBJ2-1	-
CASSYRQPYNSPLHF	TGTGCCAGCAGTTACCGACAGCCCTATAATTCACCCCTCCACTTT	-	TRBV6-5	TRBJ1-6	-
CASSARQGALNEQYF	TGTGCCAGCAGCGCCAGACAGGGGGCTCTGAACGAGCAGTACTTC	TRBD1	TRBV7-9	TRBJ2-7	-
CASSPFPGQGLTEAFF	TGTGCCAGCAGCCCGTTCCCGGGACAGGGCCTCACTGAAGCTTTCTTT	TRBD1	TRBV7-6	TRBJ1-1	-
CASSYKDRGNGYTF	TGTGCCAGCAGTTACAAGGACAGGGGAAATGGCTACACCTTC	TRBD1	TRBV6-6	TRBJ1-2	-